Listed here are 7 T cell receptor beta chains from one sample, sequenced in a study of blood T cells in healthy people across ages. Using a J-beta primer mix together with a sample-barcoded 5' primer, a second PCR was run for about 7 to 12 cycles. MiXCR, applied by TCRdb to the 5' RACE reads, yields one record per CDR3 protein. The sample holds 1.2 million to 1.5 million distinct CDR3 sequences, 59% seen once. Sequenced input: blood. The origin of the receptors is a man younger than 30 in good health.

This clonotype was observed a few times. This chain joins TRBV13 and TRBJ2-3, with 8 bases matching TRBD2. Germline V CDR1 and CDR2: PRHDT, FYEKMQ (reference sequence). This CDR3 region has 15 residues. V shed 5 bases and J 3 bases; nucleotides not matched to a gene: 7. The DNA for the CDR3 is TGTGCCAGCAGCCACCGTGGGACTAGGACAGATACGCAGTATTTT. Translation gives CASSHRGTRTDTQYF. Using reference TRBV13 and TRBJ2-3 for the parts outside the CDR3, the full variable domain is AAGVIQSPRHLIKEKRETATLKCYPIPRHDTVYWYQQGPGQDPQFLISFYEKMQSDKGSIPDRFSAQQFSDYHSELNMSSLELGDSALYFCASSHRGTRTDTQYFGPGTRLTVL.

CDR3 sequence: CSASSDNDSPLHF. Written as DNA, the CDR3 is TGCAGTGCTAGCAGCGACAATGATTCACCCCTCCACTTT. The rearrangement links TRBV20-1 to TRBJ1-6, with D uncertain. This CDR3 comprises 13 residues. V lost 3 bases, J lost 8 bases, and 11 bases lay in between. CDR1 is DFQATT and CDR2 is SNEGSKA in the germline V gene (reference sequence).

The rearrangement joins TRBV21-1 to TRBJ2-3; the table calls TRBD2, which could not be checked here. TRBV21-1 is listed as a pseudogene. The CDR3 is 20 residues long. The CDR3 coding sequence is TGTGCCAGCAGCAACCCCGAGGCAGGCCTAAAGGACTGGCGGCTAGATACGCAGTATTTT. Residues: CASSNPEAGLKDWRLDTQYF.

Worth noting for this clonotype: Given the absence of the conserved phenylalanine or tryptophan at the CDR3 end, a read error is likely. The rearrangement links TRBV5-5 to TRBJ2-7, with TRBD2 as a possible D gene (6 bases). V lost 4 bases and J lost 0, with 17 bases in between. The germline gives CDR1 SGHKS, CDR2 YYEKEE (reference sequence). The CDR3 runs 16 residues. CDR3 region: CASSHTAGRSSYEQYL. The CDR3 nucleotides read TGTGCCAGCAGCCACACAGCGGGCCGAAGCTCCTACGAGCAGTACTTA.

This clonotype was seen only a few times. V gene TRBV5-1 combines with J gene TRBJ2-1; TRBD2 matches at 7 bases. J lost 1 base, V lost 4 bases, and 8 bases had no gene match. Germline assignment: CDR1 SGHRS and CDR2 YFSETQ. There are 16 residues in the CDR3. CDR3 sequence: CASSPLERGSYNEQFF. DNA of the CDR3: TGCGCCAGCAGCCCCCTAGAGCGGGGATCCTACAATGAGCAGTTCTTC.

V is TRBV20-1 and J is TRBJ2-3, with 7 positions matching TRBD2. Germline-derived CDR1 and CDR2 are DFQATT and SNEGSKA (reference sequence). After removal of 6 bases from V and 1 base from J, the junction contained 13 bases not matched to a gene. The CDR3 consists of 16 residues. CDR3 amino acids: CSADSGREYGTDTQYF. As DNA, the CDR3 is TGCAGTGCCGATAGCGGGCGGGAGTATGGCACAGATACGCAGTATTTT.

The rearrangement joins TRBV4-3 to TRBJ2-2, with TRBD1 as a possible D gene (5 bases). The V end lost 5 bases, the J end lost 1 base, and 11 bases lay between the germline ends. The CDR3 sequence is 15 residues long. CDR1 is LGHNA, CDR2 YSLEER, per germline. The CDR3 loop reads CASSRGLGNTGELFF. CDR3 nucleotide sequence: TGCGCCAGCAGCAGGGGCCTCGGGAACACCGGGGAGCTGTTTTTT.